The sequence of this TCR beta chain was determined in a study of T cell responses to AZD1222 COVID-19 vaccine. With V trimmed by 8 bases and J by 0 bases, 2 bases remained unmatched. The CDR3 has 13 amino acids. The germline CDR1 and CDR2 sequences are ENHRY and SYGVKD. Points from the study as a whole: Regions 160-218 and 743-854 dominated among vaccine-associated CD4 TCRs spanning spike.

Assay used: immunoSEQ multiplex PCR; TCRdb lists only in-frame clones, some missing. The data show 100,000 to 120,000 clones, with 80% to 90% seen just once and approximately 45% held by the top ten. A note on this clone: The antigen is not known.

V usage is TRBV10-3 and J usage is TRBJ2-7; TRBD2 agrees at 9 bases. This material consisted of peripheral blood, taken 28 days after the second AZD1222 dose. The TCR was taken from an adult who received the AZD1222 COVID-19 vaccine. CDR3 DNA sequence: TGTGCCATCGCTAGCGGGGTCTCCTACGAGCAGTACTTC. Its protein is CAIASGVSYEQYF.